This TCR beta chain was captured by sequencing in a study of blood T cell repertoires in COVID-19. Study-level background: Acute and convalescent COVID-19 samples came from the United States, Italy and Spain. Sources were T cells, B-cell-depleted T cells, or PBMCs; the material itself was cDNA or gDNA.

This CDR3 spans 15 amino acids. V trimming: 0 bases; J trimming: 5 bases; junction bases outside the gene matches: 5. Germline CDR1 and CDR2: SGHRS and YFSETQ. In the study's own analysis: Nucleated cell counts were estimated from reference gene primer amplification. Profiled with immunoSEQ multiplex PCR; TCRdb holds only in-frame clones, not every one. V and J calls and clone size are given by that table; D and trimming were obtained from the DNA. Seen here are under 150,000 clones, about 85% observed once, and the top ten hold about 9.6%. The sequencing sample was made of peripheral blood. The source is a man aged 40-49 years with active or convalescent COVID-19. The chain uses TRBV5-1 and TRBJ2-7, with 10 bases aligning to TRBD1. CDR3 in DNA: TGCGCCAGCAGCTTGGGACAGGGGGCGGGCGACGAGCAGTACTTC. Amino acid sequence: CASSLGQGAGDEQYF.